A selection of T cell receptor beta chains follows, all from one sample in a study of T-cell reconstitution after alpha-beta-depleted transplantation in children. Each CDR3 protein is one row after TCRdb ran MiXCR on the PCR reads. This sample has some 500,000 distinct CDR3 sequences, with around a third found just once. Sequences were derived from PBMCs from the stem cell graft donor, sampled from the stem cell graft. The receptor source for this set is a human donor who donated a stem cell graft to a child with aplastic anemia. CDR3s include the opening cysteine and the closing phenylalanine or tryptophan. Each record gives: clone size, D gene, V gene, J gene, CDR3 DNA, CDR3 protein. The D gene is left open where the match is weak. Clone sizes are given selectively: once, few, many, or a class where the clone is expanded.

clone_size: once
d_call: TRBD2
v_call: TRBV7-9
j_call: TRBJ2-1
cdr3_nt: TGTGCCAGCAGCTTAGCGAGTATGGGAGGGGAGGAGCAGTTCTTC
cdr3_aa: CASSLASMGGEEQFF

clone_size: NA
d_call: NA
v_call: TRBV30
j_call: TRBJ2-1
cdr3_nt: TGTGCCTGGAACCGACTCGGGGGCCTTTACAATGAGCAGTTCTTC
cdr3_aa: CAWNRLGGLYNEQFF

clone_size: NA
d_call: NA
v_call: TRBV20-1
j_call: TRBJ2-1
cdr3_nt: TGCAGTGCTAGAGTTGCCCTGCTCAATGAGCAGTTCTTC
cdr3_aa: CSARVALLNEQFF

clone_size: NA
d_call: NA
v_call: TRBV28
j_call: TRBJ1-1
cdr3_nt: TGTGCCAGCAGTTTAGCCAGGCGGTTGGCTCGGACTGAAGCTTTCTTT
cdr3_aa: CASSLARRLARTEAFF

clone_size: NA
d_call: NA
v_call: TRBV7-7
j_call: TRBJ2-5
cdr3_nt: TGTGCCAGCAGCTTCTCCCAGCCGGAGACCCAGTACTTC
cdr3_aa: CASSFSQPETQYF

clone_size: NA
d_call: NA
v_call: TRBV20-1
j_call: TRBJ2-4
cdr3_nt: TGCAGTGCTAGGAGCGGAGCTCAGTACTTC
cdr3_aa: CSARSGAQYF

clone_size: few
d_call: NA
v_call: TRBV11-2
j_call: TRBJ2-7
cdr3_nt: TGTGCCAGCAGCTTGTCTCTGGGGGACCCTCTCTACGAGCAGTACTTC
cdr3_aa: CASSLSLGDPLYEQYF

clone_size: NA
d_call: NA
v_call: TRBV13
j_call: TRBJ1-2
cdr3_nt: TGTGCCAGCAGCTTAGTGGCGGAGAACTATGGCTACACCTTC
cdr3_aa: CASSLVAENYGYTF

clone_size: few
d_call: NA
v_call: TRBV12-3/TRBV12-4
j_call: TRBJ1-2
cdr3_nt: TGTGCCAGCAGTTTCGGGACGCTTGGCTACACCTTC
cdr3_aa: CASSFGTLGYTF

clone_size: NA
d_call: NA
v_call: TRBV20-1
j_call: TRBJ2-7
cdr3_nt: TGCAGTGCTGGTGCAGGGGGGTCTCGGTACGAGCAGTACTTC
cdr3_aa: CSAGAGGSRYEQYF

clone_size: few
d_call: NA
v_call: TRBV20-1
j_call: TRBJ1-1
cdr3_nt: TGCAGTGCTAACCGACGGGGCAACACTGAAGCTTTCTTT
cdr3_aa: CSANRRGNTEAFF

clone_size: NA
d_call: NA
v_call: TRBV12-3/TRBV12-4
j_call: TRBJ1-1
cdr3_nt: TGTGCCAGCAGTCCCCTGTCAGGGAGCATGAACACTGAAGCTTTCTTT
cdr3_aa: CASSPLSGSMNTEAFF

clone_size: few
d_call: NA
v_call: TRBV28
j_call: TRBJ1-1
cdr3_nt: TGTGCCAGCAGTTTATTTCCTGGACAGTCTTTCACTGAAGCTTTCTTT
cdr3_aa: CASSLFPGQSFTEAFF

clone_size: few
d_call: NA
v_call: TRBV30
j_call: TRBJ2-4
cdr3_nt: TGTGCCTGGAGTAAGGGTAGCTCAGCCAAAAACATTCAGTACTTC
cdr3_aa: CAWSKGSSAKNIQYF

clone_size: many
d_call: NA
v_call: TRBV7-9
j_call: TRBJ1-1
cdr3_nt: TGTGCCAGCAGCTCGGGGCCGGCCAACACTGAAGCTTTCTTT
cdr3_aa: CASSSGPANTEAFF

clone_size: NA
d_call: NA
v_call: TRBV5-1
j_call: TRBJ1-1
cdr3_nt: TGCGCCAGCAGCTTGGTTGGAGACCGCACTGAAGCTTTCTTT
cdr3_aa: CASSLVGDRTEAFF

clone_size: NA
d_call: NA
v_call: TRBV12-3/TRBV12-4
j_call: TRBJ1-5
cdr3_nt: TGTGCCAGCAGTGGGTGGGGAAACAATCAGCCCCAGCATTTT
cdr3_aa: CASSGWGNNQPQHF

clone_size: NA
d_call: NA
v_call: TRBV20-1
j_call: TRBJ1-2
cdr3_nt: TGCAGTGCTAGAGGATCGGAGGGAAATCAGTATGGCTACACCTTC
cdr3_aa: CSARGSEGNQYGYTF

clone_size: few
d_call: NA
v_call: TRBV20-1
j_call: TRBJ2-2
cdr3_nt: TGCAGTGCTAGAGATCCGCCGCCGTCCACCGGGGAGCTGTTTTTT
cdr3_aa: CSARDPPPSTGELFF

clone_size: once
d_call: TRBD1
v_call: TRBV3-1
j_call: TRBJ1-1
cdr3_nt: TGTGCCAGCAGCCAAGAGGGGACAGGGACGTCCCACACTGAAGCTTTCTTT
cdr3_aa: CASSQEGTGTSHTEAFF

clone_size: NA
d_call: NA
v_call: TRBV20-1
j_call: TRBJ2-7
cdr3_nt: TGCAGTTCCGGGTTAGTCGGAACCTACGAGCAGTACTTC
cdr3_aa: CSSGLVGTYEQYF

clone_size: few
d_call: TRBD1
v_call: TRBV19
j_call: TRBJ2-1
cdr3_nt: TGTGCCAGTAGTCCCCGACAGGGGGTAGACAATGAGCAGTTCTTC
cdr3_aa: CASSPRQGVDNEQFF

clone_size: NA
d_call: NA
v_call: TRBV15
j_call: TRBJ2-1
cdr3_nt: TGTGCCACCAGCAGAGTGGGACCTCGCAATGAGCAGTTCTTC
cdr3_aa: CATSRVGPRNEQFF

clone_size: few
d_call: TRBD2
v_call: TRBV11-2
j_call: TRBJ2-3
cdr3_nt: TGTGCCAGCAGCTTTGGGACTAGCGGGAGAGTAAGCACAGATACGCAGTATTTT
cdr3_aa: CASSFGTSGRVSTDTQYF

clone_size: few
d_call: TRBD2
v_call: TRBV7-2
j_call: TRBJ2-7
cdr3_nt: TGTGCCAGCAGCTTTCCAGCGGGAGGCCTCTACGAGCAGTACTTC
cdr3_aa: CASSFPAGGLYEQYF

clone_size: many
d_call: TRBD1
v_call: TRBV29-1
j_call: TRBJ2-7
cdr3_nt: TGCAGCGCACTGGGACAGCCTACCTACGAGCAGTACTTC
cdr3_aa: CSALGQPTYEQYF

clone_size: NA
d_call: NA
v_call: TRBV2
j_call: TRBJ2-2
cdr3_nt: TGTGCCAGCAGTGATCTTTTAGGGGGAACTGGGGAGCTGTTTTTT
cdr3_aa: CASSDLLGGTGELFF

clone_size: NA
d_call: NA
v_call: TRBV25-1
j_call: TRBJ2-7
cdr3_nt: TGTGCCAGCAGTGAAATAGGGGGGGCGGGAAAGGGCTACGAGCAGTACTTC
cdr3_aa: CASSEIGGAGKGYEQYF